Listed below are T cell receptor beta chains from one sample, sequenced in a study of T cells in Graves' hyperthyroidism and ophthalmopathy. MiXCR, run by TCRdb on the multiplex PCR reads, gives a single entry per CDR3 protein. The repertoire has more than 550,000 distinct CDR3 sequences, roughly a sixth of them found once; the top ten carry 16%. Sequencing was performed on blood. Receptors originate from a woman in her forties or fifties with Graves' hyperthyroidism that later progressed to Graves' ophthalmopathy. Each CDR3 is given with its conserved first and last residue. Fields, in order: J gene, clone size, V gene, D gene, CDR3 protein, CDR3 DNA. D genes are given only for firm matches. The size of a clone is reported for some rows only, either as once, few or many, or as a class for expanded clones.

J gene: TRBJ2-3
clone size: many
V gene: TRBV20-1
D gene: NA
CDR3 protein: CSASPLKVRATDTQYF
CDR3 DNA: TGCAGTGCTAGCCCTCTAAAGGTCAGGGCCACAGATACGCAGTATTTT

J gene: TRBJ1-1
clone size: few
V gene: TRBV20-1
D gene: NA
CDR3 protein: CSARLAGNTEAFF
CDR3 DNA: TGCAGTGCTAGATTGGCTGGAAACACTGAAGCTTTCTTT

J gene: TRBJ2-7
clone size: NA
V gene: TRBV7-9
D gene: TRBD1
CDR3 protein: CASSLTGQVYEQYF
CDR3 DNA: TGTGCCAGCAGCTTAACGGGACAGGTGTACGAGCAGTACTTC

J gene: TRBJ1-5
clone size: few
V gene: TRBV19
D gene: NA
CDR3 protein: CASSEIQGSPSNQPQHF
CDR3 DNA: TGTGCCAGTAGTGAAATCCAGGGGAGTCCTAGCAATCAGCCCCAGCATTTT

J gene: TRBJ1-5
clone size: NA
V gene: TRBV4-1
D gene: NA
CDR3 protein: CASSQAGHPGGNQPQHF
CDR3 DNA: TGCGCCAGCAGCCAGGCGGGACACCCAGGGGGCAATCAGCCCCAGCATTTT

J gene: TRBJ2-5
clone size: many
V gene: TRBV3-1
D gene: NA
CDR3 protein: CASSQVGGHPETQYF
CDR3 DNA: TGTGCCAGCAGCCAAGTCGGGGGCCACCCAGAGACCCAGTACTTC

J gene: TRBJ1-1
clone size: few
V gene: TRBV6-1
D gene: NA
CDR3 protein: CASSSLRGWTEAFF
CDR3 DNA: TGTGCCAGTTCAAGCCTCAGGGGATGGACTGAAGCTTTCTTT

J gene: TRBJ1-2
clone size: many
V gene: TRBV6-1
D gene: NA
CDR3 protein: CASSRTAVNYGYTF
CDR3 DNA: TGTGCCAGCAGCCGGACGGCTGTTAACTATGGCTACACCTTC

J gene: TRBJ1-2
clone size: many
V gene: TRBV3-1
D gene: TRBD1
CDR3 protein: CASSPDRESGYTF
CDR3 DNA: TGTGCCAGCAGCCCCGACAGGGAGAGTGGCTACACCTTC

J gene: TRBJ1-2
clone size: NA
V gene: TRBV4-2
D gene: NA
CDR3 protein: CASSQDGGAGYGYTF
CDR3 DNA: TGTGCCAGCAGCCAAGATGGGGGGGCGGGCTATGGCTACACCTTC

J gene: TRBJ1-1
clone size: many
V gene: TRBV6-1
D gene: NA
CDR3 protein: CAGGRGAGTEAFF
CDR3 DNA: TGTGCCGGAGGCAGGGGAGCTGGCACTGAAGCTTTCTTT

J gene: TRBJ2-7
clone size: NA
V gene: TRBV6-2/TRBV6-3
D gene: TRBD1
CDR3 protein: CASSYSRDSRYEQYF
CDR3 DNA: TGTGCCAGCAGTTACTCGAGGGACAGCCGCTACGAGCAGTACTTC

J gene: TRBJ2-3
clone size: NA
V gene: TRBV6-1
D gene: NA
CDR3 protein: CASIRGPGSGTQYF
CDR3 DNA: TGTGCCAGCATCCGGGGACCAGGAAGTGGTACGCAGTATTTT

J gene: TRBJ2-1
clone size: many
V gene: TRBV5-1
D gene: NA
CDR3 protein: CASSLGPVGSYNEQFF
CDR3 DNA: TGCGCCAGCAGCTTGGGCCCAGTGGGGTCTTACAATGAGCAGTTCTTC

J gene: TRBJ1-3
clone size: NA
V gene: TRBV10-3
D gene: NA
CDR3 protein: CAISEHNGYSGNTIYF
CDR3 DNA: TGTGCCATCAGTGAGCACAATGGGTACTCTGGAAACACCATATATTTT

J gene: TRBJ2-3
clone size: NA
V gene: TRBV7-2
D gene: TRBD2
CDR3 protein: CASSVTSSGGSDTQYF
CDR3 DNA: TGTGCCAGCAGCGTAACTTCTAGCGGGGGGTCAGATACGCAGTATTTT

J gene: TRBJ2-4
clone size: many
V gene: TRBV6-1
D gene: TRBD1
CDR3 protein: CASRPDRDNIQYF
CDR3 DNA: TGTGCCAGCAGACCAGACAGGGATAACATTCAGTACTTC

J gene: TRBJ1-3
clone size: NA
V gene: TRBV10-3
D gene: NA
CDR3 protein: CAISERGAGNTIYF
CDR3 DNA: TGTGCCATCAGTGAAAGAGGAGCTGGAAACACCATATATTTT

J gene: TRBJ2-5
clone size: few
V gene: TRBV20-1
D gene: NA
CDR3 protein: CSAKRGEETQYF
CDR3 DNA: TGCAGTGCTAAACGAGGGGAAGAGACCCAGTACTTC

J gene: TRBJ1-5
clone size: NA
V gene: TRBV16
D gene: NA
CDR3 protein: CASSQLMNSNQPQHF
CDR3 DNA: TGTGCCAGCAGCCAATTGATGAATAGCAATCAGCCCCAGCATTTT